This TCR beta chain emerged from a study of follicular helper T cells after annual influenza vaccination. This clone was picked up one time. TCRB was sequenced at Survey level resolution. Repertoires were generated with immunoSEQ multiplex PCR, while TCRdb's copy carries only in-frame clones and drops some. Of 6,500 to 7,000 clones in the sample, roughly four fifths are singletons; the top ten hold 1.1% to 1.5%. Germline CDR1 and CDR2: LNHDA and SQIVND (reference sequence). V was clipped by 7 bases and J by 2 bases, with 18 bases between them. The CDR3 has 16 residues. Time point here: 2015-2016 season, 7 days after influenza vaccination. No donor had influenza vaccine in the prior 6 months; all lived in the community. Excluded were substance abuse, HIV/AIDS, active cancer, immunomodulatory drugs and active illness.

The sample here was CXCR5- memory CD4+ T cells sorted from blood, taken 7 days after influenza vaccination. The clonotype originates from an adult who received the influenza vaccine. The chain links TRBV19 to TRBJ2-1; D perhaps matches TRBD2 (6 bases). CDR3 nucleotides: TGTGCCAGTACCCCTTCGGCTAGCGTAGCCTACAATGAGCAGTTCTTC. It yields the protein CASTPSASVAYNEQFF.